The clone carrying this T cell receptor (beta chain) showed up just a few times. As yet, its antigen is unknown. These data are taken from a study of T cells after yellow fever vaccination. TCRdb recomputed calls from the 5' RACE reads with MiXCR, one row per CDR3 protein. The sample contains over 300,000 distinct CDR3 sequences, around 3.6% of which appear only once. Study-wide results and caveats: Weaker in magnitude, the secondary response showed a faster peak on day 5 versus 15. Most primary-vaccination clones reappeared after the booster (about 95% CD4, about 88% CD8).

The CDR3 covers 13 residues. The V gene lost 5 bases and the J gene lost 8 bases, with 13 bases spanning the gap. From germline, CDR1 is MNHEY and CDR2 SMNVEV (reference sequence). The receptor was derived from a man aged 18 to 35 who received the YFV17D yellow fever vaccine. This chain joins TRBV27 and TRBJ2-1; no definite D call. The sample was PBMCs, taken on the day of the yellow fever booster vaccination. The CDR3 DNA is TGTGCCAGCAGTCCACAAATAGTGTATGAGCAGTTCTTC. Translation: CASSPQIVYEQFF.